This is a list of T cell receptor beta chains from one sample in a study of blood T cells in healthy people across ages. A single record per CDR3 protein comes from TCRdb applying MiXCR to the 5' RACE reads. This table has 800,000 to 1,300,000 distinct CDR3 sequences, around 25% appearing once. These data were also reused for a study on T cells of mothers and their children.

Input material: blood. These receptors came from a girl aged 2-10 years in good health. The CDR3 runs from the conserved cysteine through the conserved F or W. D genes are given only for firm matches. A clone size is listed for some rows: how often the clone was seen (once, few, many), or a class if it is expanded.

D gene,V gene,clone size,CDR3 length,J gene,CDR3 protein,CDR3 DNA
NA,TRBV2,many,14,TRBJ2-3,CASSEGVGSDTQYF,TGTGCCAGCAGTGAAGGGGTAGGGTCAGATACGCAGTATTTT
NA,TRBV10-1,NA,15,TRBJ2-7,CASSSRIAASYEQYF,TGCGCCAGCAGTTCAAGGATAGCGGCCTCCTACGAGCAGTACTTC
NA,TRBV7-2,NA,16,TRBJ2-5,CASSRLGAASQETQYF,TGTGCCAGCAGTCGACTGGGAGCCGCCAGTCAAGAGACCCAGTACTTC
TRBD2,TRBV12-3/TRBV12-4,NA,17,TRBJ2-5,CASSPGLAGENEETQYF,TGTGCCAGCAGTCCGGGACTAGCGGGGGAGAATGAAGAGACCCAGTACTTC
NA,TRBV11-2,few,15,TRBJ2-1,CASRPQGRTNNEQFF,TGTGCCAGCAGACCACAGGGACGTACCAACAATGAGCAGTTCTTC
TRBD1,TRBV12-3/TRBV12-4,NA,15,TRBJ2-3,CASSLLQGSTDTQYF,TGTGCCAGCAGTTTATTACAGGGGAGCACAGATACGCAGTATTTT
NA,TRBV18,few,14,TRBJ1-2,CASSLLGVLHGYTF,TGTGCCAGCTCACTGCTTGGGGTTCTCCATGGCTACACCTTC
NA,TRBV2,few,13,TRBJ2-3,CASSDPLTDTQYF,TGTGCCAGCAGTGATCCTTTAACAGATACGCAGTATTTT
TRBD1,TRBV6-2/TRBV6-3,NA,17,TRBJ1-1,CASSYSTQGTVNTEAFF,TGTGCCAGCAGTTACTCCACACAGGGGACGGTGAACACTGAAGCTTTCTTT
TRBD1,TRBV9,NA,16,TRBJ1-2,CASSRTGQANGYGYTF,TGTGCCAGCAGCAGGACAGGTCAGGCGAATGGCTATGGCTACACCTTC
NA,TRBV10-3,once,15,TRBJ2-3,CAISESKLGTDTQYF,TGTGCCATCAGTGAGTCGAAGCTGGGCACAGATACGCAGTATTTT
TRBD1,TRBV24-1,few,13,TRBJ2-7,CATEGADSYEQYF,TGTGCCACTGAGGGGGCGGATTCCTACGAGCAGTACTTC
TRBD2,TRBV12-3/TRBV12-4,NA,15,TRBJ2-1,CASSLSGTSGNEQFF,TGTGCCAGCAGTTTATCAGGGACTAGCGGCAATGAGCAGTTCTTC
TRBD1,TRBV6-5,NA,13,TRBJ1-2,CASSTGGTTGYTF,TGTGCCAGCAGTACAGGGGGGACAACTGGCTACACCTTC
NA,TRBV7-9,many,16,TRBJ1-3,CASTPIQGVAGNTIYF,TGTGCCAGCACCCCGATCCAGGGAGTTGCTGGAAACACCATATATTTT
NA,TRBV29-1,NA,14,TRBJ1-1,CSVRGRLGDTEAFF,TGCAGCGTGAGGGGACGGCTGGGGGACACTGAAGCTTTCTTT
TRBD2,TRBV29-1,NA,16,TRBJ2-7,CSARTSGRTFSYEQYF,TGCAGCGCCCGGACTAGCGGGAGGACCTTTTCCTACGAGCAGTACTTC
TRBD1,TRBV7-3,NA,15,TRBJ2-1,CASSPRTGPYNEQFF,TGTGCCAGCAGCCCCCGGACAGGACCGTACAATGAGCAGTTCTTC
TRBD2,TRBV4-1,NA,16,TRBJ2-7,CASSHPSSGRNYEQYF,TGCGCCAGCAGCCATCCTAGTAGCGGGAGGAACTACGAGCAGTACTTC
NA,TRBV29-1,few,10,TRBJ1-2,CSDSQAPPFF,TGCAGCGATTCGCAGGCTCCTCCTTTCTTC
NA,TRBV25-1,NA,13,TRBJ1-1,CASSDWRVSEAFF,TGTGCCAGCAGTGATTGGAGGGTGTCTGAAGCTTTCTTT
TRBD1,TRBV13,few,17,TRBJ2-7,CASSERDRGPQSYEQYF,TGTGCCAGCAGCGAAAGGGACAGGGGGCCTCAATCCTACGAGCAGTACTTC
NA,TRBV5-4,few,15,TRBJ1-2,CASSLVQIPDYGYTF,TGTGCCAGCAGCTTGGTACAGATCCCTGACTATGGCTACACCTTC
NA,TRBV5-6,few,13,TRBJ2-3,CASSANFADTQYF,TGTGCCAGCAGCGCAAACTTCGCCGATACGCAGTATTTT
NA,TRBV12-3/TRBV12-4,few,13,TRBJ2-7,CASSFRGAGEQYF,TGTGCCAGCAGTTTCCGAGGAGCAGGCGAGCAGTACTTC
TRBD1,TRBV28,NA,14,TRBJ2-5,CASSLGDSGETQYF,TGTGCCAGCAGTTTGGGGGACAGCGGAGAGACCCAGTACTTC
TRBD1,TRBV27,few,15,TRBJ1-2,CASSLFRDREGGYTF,TGTGCCAGCAGTTTATTTCGGGACAGGGAAGGCGGCTACACCTTC
NA,TRBV29-1,few,14,TRBJ1-4,CSVVLAGTNEKLFF,TGCAGCGTTGTCCTCGCTGGAACTAATGAAAAACTGTTTTTT
NA,TRBV4-3,NA,13,TRBJ1-4,CASSQGRRGKLFF,TGCGCCAGCAGCCAAGGGCGTAGGGGGAAACTGTTTTTT
NA,TRBV20-1,few,15,TRBJ2-5,CSANQLYEYQETQYF,TGCAGTGCTAACCAACTTTATGAGTACCAAGAGACCCAGTACTTC
TRBD1,TRBV27,few,17,TRBJ1-1,CASSSPGQAIRNTEAFF,TGTGCCAGCAGTTCACCCGGACAGGCGATTAGGAACACTGAAGCTTTCTTT
NA,TRBV12-3/TRBV12-4,NA,12,TRBJ2-7,CASSWVLYEQYF,TGTGCCAGCAGTTGGGTGTTATACGAGCAGTACTTC
NA,TRBV20-1,NA,15,TRBJ2-1,CSARERDLTYNEQFF,TGCAGTGCTAGAGAAAGGGACTTAACATACAATGAGCAGTTCTTC
NA,TRBV12-3/TRBV12-4,NA,14,TRBJ1-4,CASTFARGGEKLFF,TGTGCCAGCACCTTTGCCCGAGGAGGAGAAAAACTGTTTTTT
TRBD1,TRBV7-9,many,15,TRBJ2-7,CASSPPGQGSYEQYF,TGTGCCAGCAGCCCTCCGGGACAGGGCTCCTACGAGCAGTACTTC
TRBD1,TRBV18,few,15,TRBJ2-5,CASSPRTGYQETQYF,TGTGCCAGCTCACCAAGGACAGGGTACCAAGAGACCCAGTACTTC
NA,TRBV12-3/TRBV12-4,NA,16,TRBJ2-2,CASSTFSEQGTGELFF,TGTGCCAGCAGCACGTTTAGCGAACAAGGAACCGGGGAGCTGTTTTTT
NA,TRBV7-8,NA,13,TRBJ2-7,CASSLDLIHEQYF,TGTGCCAGCAGCTTAGACTTAATCCACGAGCAGTACTTC
NA,TRBV28,few,19,TRBJ2-1,CASSSPRRVRERYADEQFF,TGTGCCAGCAGTTCACCCCGTCGTGTTCGGGAGAGGTATGCTGATGAGCAGTTCTTC
NA,TRBV29-1,many,12,TRBJ2-1,CSAGLQYNEQFF,TGCAGCGCGGGACTCCAATACAATGAGCAGTTCTTC
NA,TRBV29-1,many,13,TRBJ1-1,CSVAGTMNTEAFF,TGCAGCGTTGCCGGGACAATGAACACTGAAGCTTTCTTT
TRBD2,TRBV20-1,NA,15,TRBJ2-5,CSANRLAGGGETQYF,TGCAGTGCGAATCGACTAGCGGGGGGAGGAGAGACCCAGTACTTC
NA,TRBV29-1,few,15,TRBJ2-1,CSVEGRGAFYNEQFF,TGCAGCGTTGAAGGTCGGGGGGCCTTTTACAATGAGCAGTTCTTC
NA,TRBV9,NA,13,TRBJ1-2,CASSVEGVSGYTF,TGTGCCAGCAGCGTTGAGGGAGTGAGTGGCTACACCTTC
TRBD1,TRBV10-3,few,17,TRBJ1-1,CAIRGPGQGAFGTEAFF,TGTGCCATCAGGGGACCGGGACAGGGGGCGTTTGGCACTGAAGCTTTCTTT